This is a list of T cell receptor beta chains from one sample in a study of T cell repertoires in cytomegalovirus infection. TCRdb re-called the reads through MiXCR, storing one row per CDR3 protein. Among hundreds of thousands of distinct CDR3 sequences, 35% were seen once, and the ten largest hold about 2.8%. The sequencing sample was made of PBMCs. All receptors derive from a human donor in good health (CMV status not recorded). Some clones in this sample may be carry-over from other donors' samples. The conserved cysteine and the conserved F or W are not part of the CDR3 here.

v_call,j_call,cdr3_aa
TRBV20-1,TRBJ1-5,SAREWTVSNQPQH
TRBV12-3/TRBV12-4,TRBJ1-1,ASSPWLGQGLTEAF
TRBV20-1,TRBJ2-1,SATTKTSGISYNEQF
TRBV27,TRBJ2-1,ASSLSRGRLAGEWF
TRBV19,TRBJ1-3,ASSTPQGRSSGNTIY
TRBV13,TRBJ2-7,ASSSAPDRTGEQY
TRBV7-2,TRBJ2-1,ASSRDRGNEQF
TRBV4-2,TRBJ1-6,ASSRDRADYNSPLH
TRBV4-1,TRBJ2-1,ASSPTGVGYNEQF
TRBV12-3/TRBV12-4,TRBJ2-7,ASSLAPHEQY
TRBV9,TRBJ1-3,ASSSKFGNTIY
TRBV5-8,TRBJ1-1,ASSSESENTEAF
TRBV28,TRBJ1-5,ASTSAGRGSNQPQH
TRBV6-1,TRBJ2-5,ASSEVSSWTFQETQY
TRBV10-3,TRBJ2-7,AIRGTSGTYEQY
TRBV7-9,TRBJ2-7,ASSWGQGAYEQY
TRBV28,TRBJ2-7,ASSFNPLPTPFSYEQY
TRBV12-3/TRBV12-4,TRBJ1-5,ASSFNQPQH
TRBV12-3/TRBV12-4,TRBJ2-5,ASSSRQGETQY
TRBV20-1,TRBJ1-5,SAQGLEGYQPQH
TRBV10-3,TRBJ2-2,AISGRREGGELF
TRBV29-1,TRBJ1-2,SVGAGQGAYGYT
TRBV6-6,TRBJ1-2,ASREPDFRTYGYT
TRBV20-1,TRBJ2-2,SARGLAGTGELF
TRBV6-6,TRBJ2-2,ASTEGTHTGELF
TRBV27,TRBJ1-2,ASSGGGLHKVYT
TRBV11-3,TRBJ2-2,ASSLPGLGELF
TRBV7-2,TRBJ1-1,ASSRPGGVLPEAF
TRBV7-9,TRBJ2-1,ASSLLEGRF
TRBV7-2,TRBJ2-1,ASSLYSRYANNEQF
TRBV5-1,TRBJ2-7,ASSLEGTGTYEQY
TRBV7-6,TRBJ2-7,ASSSGDGATYEQY
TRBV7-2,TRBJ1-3,ASSFQTGNTIY
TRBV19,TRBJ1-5,ASRLRTGNQPQH
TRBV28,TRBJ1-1,ASRVLTIGNTEAF
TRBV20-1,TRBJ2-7,SARDPAGAYEQY
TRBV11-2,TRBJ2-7,ASGQLRGRDYEQY
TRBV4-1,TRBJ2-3,ASSRILAGSTDTQY
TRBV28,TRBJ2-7,ASRGKGQGYEQY
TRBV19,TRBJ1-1,ASSRGTGGAF
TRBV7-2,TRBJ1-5,ASSSTARGLGKPQH
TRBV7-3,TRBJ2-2,ASSPVSGMDTGELF
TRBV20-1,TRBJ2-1,SPLIPINDEQF
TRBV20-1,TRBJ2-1,SARLAAGSYNEQF
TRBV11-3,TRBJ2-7,ASSHPRGGGSTYEQY
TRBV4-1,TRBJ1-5,ASIQDLTENQPQH
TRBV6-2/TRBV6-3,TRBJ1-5,ASSYFGRQPQH
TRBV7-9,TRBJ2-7,ASSPRDSLYEQY
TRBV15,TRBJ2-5,ATSRRNQETQY
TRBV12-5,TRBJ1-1,ASGPPGDTEAF
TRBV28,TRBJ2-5,ASSFAGTQETQY
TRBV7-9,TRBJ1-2,ASRSHLNYGYT
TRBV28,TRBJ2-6,ARSFTGLGRGANVLT
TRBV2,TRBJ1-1,ASSDWVGNTEAF
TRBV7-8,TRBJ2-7,ASSPQSASSGAIEQY
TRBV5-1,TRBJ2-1,ASSLVAGKVEQF
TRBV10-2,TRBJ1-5,ASSDLQRYSNQPQH
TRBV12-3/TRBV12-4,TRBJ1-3,ASSFQGTGNTIY